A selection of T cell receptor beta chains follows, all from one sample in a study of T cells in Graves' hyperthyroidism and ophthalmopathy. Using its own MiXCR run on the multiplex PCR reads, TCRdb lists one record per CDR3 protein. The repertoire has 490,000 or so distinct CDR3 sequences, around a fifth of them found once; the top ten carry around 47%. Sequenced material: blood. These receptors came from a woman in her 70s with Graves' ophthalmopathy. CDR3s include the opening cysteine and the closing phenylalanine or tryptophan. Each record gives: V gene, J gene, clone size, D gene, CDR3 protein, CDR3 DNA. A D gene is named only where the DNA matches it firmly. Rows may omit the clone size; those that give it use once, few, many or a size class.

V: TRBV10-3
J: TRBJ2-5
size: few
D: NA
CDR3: CAISDPGLLKETQYF
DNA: TGTGCCATCAGTGACCCGGGACTCCTGAAAGAGACCCAGTACTTC

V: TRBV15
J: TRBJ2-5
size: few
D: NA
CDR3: CATSRSPPTQYF
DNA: TGTGCCACCAGCAGATCTCCCCCGACCCAGTACTTC

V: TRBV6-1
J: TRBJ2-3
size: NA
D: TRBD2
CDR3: CASSDPPSGSADTQYF
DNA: TGTGCCAGCAGCGACCCCCCCAGCGGGAGTGCAGATACGCAGTATTTT

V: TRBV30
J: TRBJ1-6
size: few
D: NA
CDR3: CAWSVLRVSYNSPLHF
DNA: TGTGCCTGGAGTGTACTCAGGGTGTCCTATAATTCACCCCTCCACTTT

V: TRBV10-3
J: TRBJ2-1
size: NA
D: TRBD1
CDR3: CAISEYGTGVSSYNEQFF
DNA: TGTGCCATCAGTGAATACGGGACAGGCGTGAGCTCCTACAATGAGCAGTTCTTC

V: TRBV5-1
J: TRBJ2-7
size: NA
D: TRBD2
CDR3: CASSPGTLGQRGAYEQYF
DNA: TGCGCCAGCAGCCCTGGGACATTAGGCCAGCGGGGGGCCTACGAGCAGTACTTC

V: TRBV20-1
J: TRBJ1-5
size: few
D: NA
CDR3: CSARIQGNQPQHF
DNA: TGCAGTGCTAGAATACAGGGCAATCAGCCCCAGCATTTT

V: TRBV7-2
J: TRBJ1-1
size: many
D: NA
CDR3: CASSLYGLNTEAFF
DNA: TGTGCCAGCAGCTTATACGGGCTGAACACTGAAGCTTTCTTT

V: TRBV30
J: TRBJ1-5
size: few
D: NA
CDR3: CAWSSVGPRGNQPQHF
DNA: TGTGCCTGGAGTTCGGTGGGCCCGCGCGGCAATCAGCCCCAGCATTTT

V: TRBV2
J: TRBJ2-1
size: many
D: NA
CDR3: CAGRLSTEQFF
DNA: TGTGCCGGGCGGTTGAGTACTGAGCAGTTCTTC

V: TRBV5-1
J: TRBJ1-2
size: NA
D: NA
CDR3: CASRGDLANYGYTF
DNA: TGCGCCAGCAGGGGTGATCTGGCTAACTATGGCTACACCTTC

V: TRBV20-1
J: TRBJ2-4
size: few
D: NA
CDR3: CSARTTSRQLAKNIQYF
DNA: TGCAGTGCTAGGACTACATCACGACAGTTAGCCAAAAACATTCAGTACTTC

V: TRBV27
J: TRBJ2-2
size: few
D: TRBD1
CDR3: CASSSPRGTGGRTGELFF
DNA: TGTGCCAGCAGTTCCCCCAGAGGGACAGGGGGGAGAACCGGGGAGCTGTTTTTT

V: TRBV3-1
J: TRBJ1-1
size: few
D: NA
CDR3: CASSQAAPLGTEAFF
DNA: TGTGCCAGCAGCCAAGCCGCACCCCTAGGCACTGAAGCTTTCTTT

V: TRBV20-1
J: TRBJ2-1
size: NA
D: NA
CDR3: CSAREQDYNEQFF
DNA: TGCAGTGCTAGGGAACAGGATTACAATGAGCAGTTCTTC

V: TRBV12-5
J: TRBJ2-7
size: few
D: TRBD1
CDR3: CASGFEGTGVFEQYF
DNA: TGTGCTAGTGGTTTTGAAGGGACAGGGGTGTTCGAGCAGTACTTC

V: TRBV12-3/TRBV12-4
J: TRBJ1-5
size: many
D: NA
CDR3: CASRAPHGENQPQHF
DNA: TGTGCCAGCAGAGCTCCCCACGGGGAGAATCAGCCCCAGCATTTT

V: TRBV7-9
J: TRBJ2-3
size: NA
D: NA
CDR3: CASSPREVVGTDTQYF
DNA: TGTGCCAGCAGCCCCAGGGAGGTCGTAGGCACAGATACGCAGTATTTT

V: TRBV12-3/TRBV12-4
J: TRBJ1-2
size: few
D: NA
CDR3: CASSPGGGALNYGYTF
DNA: TGTGCCAGCAGTCCTGGCGGGGGGGCTCTTAACTATGGCTACACCTTC

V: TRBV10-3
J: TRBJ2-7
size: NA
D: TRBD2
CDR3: CAIRTGTSGTITSYEQYF
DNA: TGTGCCATCAGGACCGGGACTAGCGGGACAATAACCTCCTACGAGCAGTACTTC

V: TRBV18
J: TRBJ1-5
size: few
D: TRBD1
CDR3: CASSPPPETGNHQPQHF
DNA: TGTGCCAGCTCACCTCCTCCTGAGACAGGGAACCATCAGCCCCAGCATTTT

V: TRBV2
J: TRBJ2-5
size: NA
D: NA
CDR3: CASSSYPRQETQYF
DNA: TGTGCCAGCAGCTCCTATCCCCGGCAAGAGACCCAGTACTTC

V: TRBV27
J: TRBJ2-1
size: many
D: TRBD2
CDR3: CASSSDLTSGRVNEQFF
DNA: TGTGCCAGCAGTTCAGACCTGACTAGCGGGAGGGTGAATGAGCAGTTCTTC

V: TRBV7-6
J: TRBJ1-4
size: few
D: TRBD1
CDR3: CASSRRGQGTTNEKLFF
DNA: TGTGCCAGCAGTCGCCGAGGACAGGGGACAACTAATGAAAAACTGTTTTTT

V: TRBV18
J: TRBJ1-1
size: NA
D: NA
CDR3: CASSQKQNTEAFF
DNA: TGTGCCAGCTCACAGAAGCAGAACACTGAAGCTTTCTTT

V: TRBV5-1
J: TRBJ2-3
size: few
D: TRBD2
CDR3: CASSLGLAAEPPLRTDTQYF
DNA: TGCGCCAGCAGCCTGGGACTAGCGGCAGAGCCCCCCTTAAGGACAGATACGCAGTATTTT

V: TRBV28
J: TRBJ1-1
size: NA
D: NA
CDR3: CASRISGAEAFF
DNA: TGTGCCAGCAGGATATCTGGGGCTGAAGCTTTCTTT

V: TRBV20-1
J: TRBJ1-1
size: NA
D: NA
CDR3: CSALQYEAFF
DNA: TGCAGTGCTCTTCAGTATGAAGCTTTCTTT

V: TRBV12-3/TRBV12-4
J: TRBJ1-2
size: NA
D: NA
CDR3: CASSLLGVGGYTF
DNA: TGTGCCAGCAGTTTACTCGGAGTCGGTGGCTACACCTTC